The rows below give T cell receptor beta chains drawn from one sample of a study of human versus mouse CDR3 diversity and MHC coevolution. Clones were read by immunoSEQ multiplex PCR, and TCRdb kept only the in-frame ones, dropping some. The sample lists about 83,000 clones; roughly 92% were seen once. Specimen: naive CD4+ T cells from blood. Receptors were obtained from a person between 25 and 75 years old in good health. CDR3s include the opening cysteine and the closing phenylalanine or tryptophan. Fields, in order: J gene, CDR3 length, clone size, D gene, V gene, CDR3 DNA, CDR3 protein. D genes are given only for firm matches. For some rows the clone size is stated as once, few or many, or as a class when expanded; others skip it.

TRBJ1-5	15	.	TRBD1	TRBV5-1	TGCGCCAGCAGCTTAGGACAGGGACACAATCAGCCCCAGCATTTT	CASSLGQGHNQPQHF
TRBJ1-5	14	.	TRBD1	TRBV19	TGTGCCAGTAGTATAAGACAGGGGGTTGAGCCCCAGCATTTT	CASSIRQGVEPQHF
TRBJ2-2	14	.	.	TRBV6-1	TGTGCCAGCAGTTTTCTACCGAACACCGGGGAGCTGTTTTTT	CASSFLPNTGELFF
TRBJ2-3	14	.	.	TRBV11-1	TGTGCCAGCAGCTTACCCAGGCAGGGAGGTACGCAGTATTTT	CASSLPRQGGTQYF
TRBJ2-7	15	.	TRBD2	TRBV7-8	TGTGCCAGCAGCTCCCGCCGCGGGAGCTCCTACGAGCAGTACTTC	CASSSRRGSSYEQYF
TRBJ2-5	11	.	.	TRBV5-8	TGTGCCAGCAGCCGCGAAGAGACCCAGTACTTC	CASSREETQYF
TRBJ1-2	15	.	.	TRBV27	TGTGCCAGCAGTCCGTCCCGGGACACCGTCTATGGCTACACCTTC	CASSPSRDTVYGYTF
TRBJ1-4	13	.	TRBD1	TRBV28	TGTGCCAGTGGACAGGGCGGGGTCGAAAAACTGTTTTTT	CASGQGGVEKLFF
TRBJ2-7	14	once	TRBD2	TRBV18	TGTGCCAGCTCACGTGGGACTAGCGAGACAAAGCAGTACTTC	CASSRGTSETKQYF
TRBJ2-7	15	.	.	TRBV4-1	TGCGCCAGCAGCCAAGCCGTGACAGTAACCTACGAGCAGTACTTC	CASSQAVTVTYEQYF
TRBJ1-5	11	.	.	TRBV20-1	TGCAGTGCAAACTGGGGCACGGCCCAGCATTTT	CSANWGTAQHF
TRBJ1-5	14	.	.	TRBV10-3	TGTGCCATCAGTGAGGGGCTGGGCAATCAGCCCCAGCATTTT	CAISEGLGNQPQHF
TRBJ2-1	16	.	TRBD2	TRBV18	TGTGCCAGCTCACGACCCCGGGGGGGAGATTCCAATGAGCAGTTCTTC	CASSRPRGGDSNEQFF
TRBJ2-7	14	.	TRBD1	TRBV18	TGTGCCAGCTCATCGGGACAGGGGGCGAGGGAGCAGTACTTC	CASSSGQGAREQYF
TRBJ2-3	15	.	.	TRBV7-2	TGTGCCAGCAGCTCAGTTCATCCAGGCACAGATACGCAGTATTTT	CASSSVHPGTDTQYF
TRBJ1-3	12	.	.	TRBV29-1	TGCAGCGTTGAGTATTCTGGAAACACCATATATTTT	CSVEYSGNTIYF
TRBJ1-1	15	.	.	TRBV18	TGTGCCAGCTCACCCCCCGGCCCCCTAGCCACTGAAGCTTTCTTT	CASSPPGPLATEAFF
TRBJ2-7	14	.	TRBD2	TRBV27	TGTGCCAGCAGCCCGGAGCGGGGGGGTTCCGAGCAGTACTTC	CASSPERGGSEQYF
TRBJ2-3	16	.	TRBD2	TRBV19	TGTGCCAGTAGCACCGGGACTAGCGGGGTCACAGATACGCAGTATTTT	CASSTGTSGVTDTQYF
TRBJ1-1	12	.	.	TRBV30	TGTGCCTGCTCGTTGATGAGCACTGAAGCTTTCTTT	CACSLMSTEAFF
TRBJ1-1	18	.	TRBD1	TRBV7-9	TGTGCCAGCAGCTTAGTGGGCTGGGACAGGGGGTTATGGGGTGAAGCTTTCTTT	CASSLVGWDRGLWGEAFF
TRBJ1-6	15	.	.	TRBV28	TGTGCCAGCAGTTTAGGCCGTGCCTATAATTCACCCCTCCACTTT	CASSLGRAYNSPLHF
TRBJ2-1	16	.	.	TRBV5-1	TGCGCCAGCAGCTTGGATGCGAGGACTGGTGACAATGAGCAGTTCTTC	CASSLDARTGDNEQFF
TRBJ2-1	15	.	.	TRBV4-1	TGCGCCAGCAGCCAAGCAGTAGGAGCCTACAATGAGCAGTTCTTC	CASSQAVGAYNEQFF
TRBJ1-1	13	.	TRBD1	TRBV5-4	TGTGCCAGCAGCAGGACAGGGGGGACTGAAGCTTTCTTT	CASSRTGGTEAFF
TRBJ2-5	14	.	TRBD2	TRBV5-8	TGTGCCAGCACCTTCGCCCCTAGCGGAGGGACCCAGTACTTC	CASTFAPSGGTQYF
TRBJ1-1	12	.	.	TRBV28	TGTGCCAGCAGTGGGAGATCAACTGAAGCTTTCTTT	CASSGRSTEAFF
TRBJ2-5	15	.	TRBD1	TRBV6-5	TGTGCCAGCAGCTTGGGACAGAAACACCAAGAGACCCAGTACTTC	CASSLGQKHQETQYF
TRBJ1-5	14	.	.	TRBV6-5	TGTGCCAGCAGACTAGCCGGTTCGGGGAAGCCCCAGCATTTT	CASRLAGSGKPQHF
TRBJ2-7	17	.	TRBD1	TRBV4-1	TGCGCCAGCAGCCAAGGATCCTTCCGGGACAGGTCGAACGAGCAGTACTTC	CASSQGSFRDRSNEQYF
TRBJ2-1	15	once	TRBD1	TRBV19	TGTGCCAGTAGTGGGACAGATTTAGTTCACAATGAGCAGTTCTTC	CASSGTDLVHNEQFF
TRBJ2-7	14	once	TRBD1	TRBV6-6	TGTGCCAGCAGTTTTTCCCGGGACAGCTACGAGCAGTACTTC	CASSFSRDSYEQYF
TRBJ1-2	17	.	TRBD1	TRBV27	TGTGCCAGCAGTTTATGGACCGGGACAGGGGGCTTCGGTGGCTACACCTTC	CASSLWTGTGGFGGYTF
TRBJ2-7	14	.	.	TRBV5-1	TGCGCCAGCAAAAGCGCAACCTCCCTAAGGGAGCAGTACTTC	CASKSATSLREQYF
TRBJ1-6	16	.	.	TRBV27	TGTGCCAGCCACCTAACCGGGGGCTCCTATAATTCACCCCTCCACTTT	CASHLTGGSYNSPLHF
TRBJ2-7	13	.	.	TRBV15	TGTGCCACCAGCAGAGGGGTAGACTACGAGCAGTACTTC	CATSRGVDYEQYF